The 28 T cell receptor beta chains listed next were all sequenced from one sample in a study of shared clonotypes between healthy human individuals. Naive CD8 cells, CD45RO-negative and positively selected for CCR7, excluded terminally differentiated effector memory CD45RA+ cells. Produced via immunoSEQ multiplex PCR; TCRdb's table is partial and in-frame only. The repertoire holds about 2 million clones, with just under 95% as singletons. The sample was naive CD8+ T cells sorted from blood. Receptor source: a man younger than 35 in good health.

The CDR3 sequence: CASSVEGGPSGYTF. CDR3 in DNA: TGTGCCAGCAGCGTAGAGGGGGGACCCAGCGGCTACACCTTC. The chain links TRBV9 to TRBJ1-2; TRBD1 might be the D (6 bases). Trimming stripped 0 bases from V and 8 bases from J, with 14 bases between. CDR1 and CDR2 from the germline V gene are SGDLS and YYNGEE. The length of the CDR3 is 14 residues.

The rearrangement uses TRBV6-1 and TRBJ2-7; the D call may be TRBD1 or TRBD2 (5 bases each). Germline V gene sequence: CDR1 MNHNS, CDR2 SASEGT. The CDR3 sequence is 15 residues long. Trimming cost V 0 bases and J 4 bases, with 13 bases left between them. CDR3 residues: CASSEAGTVVYEQYF. As DNA, the CDR3 is TGTGCCAGCAGTGAAGCGGGGACGGTCGTATACGAGCAGTACTTC.

The chain recombines TRBV30 with TRBJ2-1; 8 bases are a match to TRBD1. Germline assignment: CDR1 GTSNPN and CDR2 SVGIG (reference sequence). CDR3 length equals 14 residues. V lost 0 bases and J lost 8; bases outside the gene matches: 6. CDR3 loop: CAWSVLGQGDEQFF. CDR3 coding DNA: TGTGCCTGGAGTGTACTCGGACAGGGCGATGAGCAGTTCTTC.

The genes are TRBV7-9 and TRBJ2-7; D unclear. This CDR3 contains 17 residues. Germline-derived CDR1 and CDR2 are SEHNR and FQNEAQ (reference sequence). V lost 1 base and J 2 bases, leaving 18 bases between the germline ends. The CDR3 nucleotides read TGTGCCAGCAGCTTAGAACCGGCCGGCCCCCTCACCTACGAGCAGTACTTC. Translating it yields CASSLEPAGPLTYEQYF.

This rearrangement joins TRBV5-1 to TRBJ2-4; 7 bases are a match to TRBD2. Germline-derived CDR1 and CDR2 are SGHRS and YFSETQ. This CDR3 contains 15 residues. V lost 0 bases and J lost 8; bases outside the gene matches: 8. The CDR3 is CASSLAGRGGDIQYF. DNA for the CDR3: TGCGCCAGCAGCTTGGCCGGAAGGGGAGGGGACATTCAGTACTTC. Using reference TRBV5-1 and TRBJ2-4 for the parts outside the CDR3, the full variable domain is KAGVTQTPRYLIKTRGQQVTLSCSPISGHRSVSWYQQTPGQGLQFLFEYFSETQRNKGNFPGRFSGRQFSNSRSEMNVSTLELGDSALYLCASSLAGRGGDIQYFGAGTRLSVL.

This clone was found once. J is TRBJ2-7 and V is TRBV6-6, with a tentative D call TRBD1 (7 bases). The CDR3 length is 14 residues. Trimming pared 6 bases from V and 5 bases from J, leaving 17 bases between. Germline loops: CDR1 MNHNY, CDR2 SVGAGI (reference sequence). The CDR3 here is CASREGAGVHEQYF. CDR3 nucleotides: TGTGCCAGCAGGGAGGGGGCAGGGGTCCACGAGCAGTACTTC.

J is TRBJ1-3 and V is TRBV7-9; D unresolved. V shed 4 bases and J shed 6 bases, with 10 bases lying between them. This CDR3 region has 13 residues. Germline V gene lookup returns CDR1 SEHNR and CDR2 FQNEAQ (reference sequence). The CDR3 loop reads CASSSGPLNTIYF. The CDR3 DNA follows: TGTGCCAGCAGCTCCGGCCCGTTAAACACCATATATTTT.

As to this clone: At the DNA level, this CDR3 is encoded by other sequences in the same sample as well. This rearrangement joins TRBV19 to TRBJ2-7; D perhaps matches TRBD1 (5 bases). Germline V gene sequence: CDR1 LNHDA, CDR2 SQIVND (reference sequence). The germline V and J ends were trimmed by 5 bases and 4 bases, with 12 bases remaining between them. The CDR3 totals 13 residues. CDR3 protein: CASSPTGSYEQYF. CDR3 coding DNA: TGTGCCAGTAGTCCCACAGGTTCGTACGAGCAGTACTTC.

The chain employs TRBV7-9 and TRBJ2-2; unclear D gene. This CDR3 comprises 14 residues. Germline V gene sequence: CDR1 SEHNR, CDR2 FQNEAQ (reference sequence). Trimming pared 3 bases from V and 1 base from J, leaving 6 bases between. The CDR3 loop reads CASSFTENTGELFF. For the CDR3, the DNA is TGTGCCAGCAGCTTTACTGAGAACACCGGGGAGCTGTTTTTT.

This rearrangement joins TRBV6-4 to TRBJ1-2; no reliable D call. There are 14 residues in the CDR3. Looked up from germline, CDR1 is MRHNA and CDR2 is SNTAGT. V gave up 2 bases and J gave up 7 bases, with 14 bases separating them. DNA for the CDR3: TGTGCCAGCAGTGACCTCTTTTCAGGAGGTGGCTACACCTTC. It codes for CASSDLFSGGGYTF.

The chain couples TRBV4-1 to TRBJ2-1, with no clear D. The CDR3 loop spans 14 amino acids. V shed 0 bases and J shed 15 bases, with 18 bases lying between them. Germline lookup yields CDR1 MGHRA and CDR2 YSYEKL. This CDR3 is CASSQDTSWRLRFF. CDR3 DNA sequence: TGCGCCAGCAGCCAAGATACGAGCTGGCGACTGCGGTTCTTC.

The chain combines TRBV19 with TRBJ2-1, with TRBD2 matching 8 bases. The CDR3 is 17 amino acids. J was trimmed by 2 bases and V by 0 bases; bases with no gene match: 6. Germline V lookup: CDR1 LNHDA, CDR2 SQIVND (reference sequence). Written as DNA, the CDR3 is TGTGCCAGTAGTATAGATCACACTAGCGGTACCTACAATGAGCAGTTCTTC. Its translation: CASSIDHTSGTYNEQFF.

Comment on this clone: Other DNA sequences of this sample code for an identical CDR3. J is TRBJ2-2 and V is TRBV4-1; D call uncertain. V dropped 3 bases and J dropped 1 base, with 6 bases sitting between them. Germline assignment: CDR1 MGHRA and CDR2 YSYEKL. This CDR3 comprises 14 residues. CDR3 protein: CASSQSLNTGELFF. The CDR3 DNA is TGCGCCAGCAGCCAGTCCCTGAACACCGGGGAGCTGTTTTTT.

As regards this clone: This sample includes further DNA sequences coding for the same CDR3. This chain joins TRBV11-2 and TRBJ2-7; D not resolved. Trimming left V 0 bases short and J 0 bases short, with 6 bases between. This CDR3 spans 14 amino acids. Germline V gene sequence: CDR1 SGHAT, CDR2 FQNNGV. The CDR3 DNA sequence: TGTGCCAGCAGCTTAGAGGGCTCCTCCTACGAGCAGTACTTC. Translating gives CASSLEGSSYEQYF.

This rearrangement joins TRBV11-2 to TRBJ2-5; no definite D call. V lost 0 bases to trimming and J lost 2 bases, with 10 bases between them. Germline CDR1 SGHAT, CDR2 FQNNGV. This CDR3 region has 15 residues. CDR3 sequence: CASSLDIGAQETQYF. The CDR3 DNA is TGTGCCAGCAGCTTAGATATAGGCGCTCAAGAGACCCAGTACTTC.

This clone was observed a single time. V and J are TRBV27 and TRBJ2-1, with 7 nucleotides matching TRBD2. The junction had 8 bases not matched to a gene; V was cut back by 0 bases and J by 6 bases. CDR3 length: 16 residues. Germline-derived CDR1 and CDR2 are MNHEY and SMNVEV (reference sequence). In DNA, the CDR3 is TGTGCCAGCAGTTTATCGAAGGGACTATTATCCAATGAGCAGTTCTTC. As protein: CASSLSKGLLSNEQFF.

V usage is TRBV2 and J usage is TRBJ1-2, with a tentative D call TRBD1 (5 bases). V was pared by 6 bases and J by 2 bases, with 13 bases between. Germline CDR1 is SNHLY and CDR2 is FYNNEI. CDR3 size: 14 residues. The CDR3 coding sequence is TGTGCCAGCAGGAACGGGGACCGCAACTATGGCTACACCTTC. Residues: CASRNGDRNYGYTF.

The chain recombines TRBV30 with TRBJ2-5; 7 nucleotides match TRBD1. Germline V gene lookup returns CDR1 GTSNPN and CDR2 SVGIG (reference sequence). The CDR3 length is 15 residues. The V gene end was trimmed by 2 bases and the J gene end by 11 bases; junction bases not matched to a gene: 17. The CDR3 sequence is CAWSNRDSYPQEQYF. The CDR3 DNA reads TGTGCCTGGAGTAACCGGGACAGCTATCCCCAGGAGCAGTACTTC.

This clone is a singleton in its sample. The chain links TRBV30 to TRBJ1-4; no definite D call. V lost 6 bases and J lost 0, with 23 bases in between. This CDR3 region has 18 residues. Germline V lookup: CDR1 GTSNPN, CDR2 SVGIG (reference sequence). The CDR3 sequence is CACSEDPLTIATNEKLFF. In DNA form, the CDR3 reads TGTGCCTGCTCGGAGGATCCCCTTACTATTGCAACTAATGAAAAACTGTTTTTT. Variable domain in full (rest from reference TRBV30 and TRBJ1-4): SQTIHQWPATLVQPVGSPLSLECTVEGTSNPNLYWYRQAAGRGLQLLFYSVGIGQISSEVPQNLSASRPQDRQFILSSKKLLLSDSGFYLCACSEDPLTIATNEKLFFGSGTQLSVL.

This chain connects TRBV28 to TRBJ1-3; TRBD1 is a possible D gene (6 bases). Germline V lookup: CDR1 MDHEN, CDR2 SYDVKM. V was trimmed by 1 base and J by 0 bases, leaving 10 bases between them. This CDR3 is 16 amino acids long. The CDR3 coding sequence is TGTGCCAGCAGTTTATATCCAGGGGACTCTGGAAACACCATATATTTT. Protein product: CASSLYPGDSGNTIYF.

With regard to this clone: A junction end diverges from the germline sequence, so it may reflect a read error. The chain recombines TRBV28 with TRBJ2-7; D ambiguous. CDR3 size: 13 residues. Per germline, CDR1 MDHEN and CDR2 SYDVKM. CDR3 in amino acids: CASSRQKTYGQYF. CDR3 coding DNA: TGTGCCAGCAGTCGTCAAAAGACCTACGGGCAGTACTTC.

The CDR3 region is CASLDSAGEQYF. DNA of the CDR3: TGTGCCAGCCTGGACAGCGCTGGTGAGCAGTACTTC. This rearrangement joins TRBV27 to TRBJ2-7; TRBD1 might be the D (6 bases). V was clipped by 8 bases and J by 7 bases, with 15 bases between them. Per the germline V gene, CDR1 is MNHEY and CDR2 is SMNVEV (reference sequence). This CDR3 comprises 12 residues.

V is TRBV4-1 and J is TRBJ2-3; 7 bases map to TRBD2. With V trimmed by 0 bases and J by 4 bases, 16 bases remained unmatched. The germline CDR1 and CDR2 sequences are MGHRA and YSYEKL. The CDR3 has 19 residues. The chain's CDR3 is CASSQDIPLAGVVADTQYF. CDR3 nucleotides: TGCGCCAGCAGCCAAGATATCCCCTTGGCGGGAGTTGTGGCAGATACGCAGTATTTT.

V and J are TRBV14 and TRBJ2-1, with 7 bases matching TRBD2. Looked up from germline, CDR1 is SGHDN and CDR2 is FVKESK. The J segment lost 3 bases and the V segment lost 0 bases, leaving 8 bases of the junction unmatched. The CDR3 runs to 17 residues. CDR3 nucleotides: TGTGCCAGCAGCCAAGACGACCGCGGGAGAAACTACAATGAGCAGTTCTTC. This codes for CASSQDDRGRNYNEQFF.

The chain has TRBV7-9 and TRBJ2-7; D is possibly TRBD1 or TRBD2 (6 bases each). Trimming pared 2 bases from V and 4 bases from J, leaving 12 bases between. This CDR3 region has 14 residues. Germline lookup yields CDR1 SEHNR and CDR2 FQNEAQ (reference sequence). In DNA, the CDR3 is TGTGCCAGCAGCTTACGGCCGGGGGCGTACGAGCAGTACTTC. Translated: CASSLRPGAYEQYF.

V and J are TRBV11-2 and TRBJ2-2; D may match TRBD1 or TRBD2 (5 bases each). V lost 7 bases to trimming and J lost 3 bases, with 15 bases between them. The CDR3 length is 15 residues. Germline V gene lookup returns CDR1 SGHAT and CDR2 FQNNGV. The CDR3 is CASIPWGTYTGELFF. CDR3 nucleotides: TGTGCCAGCATCCCATGGGGGACGTACACCGGGGAGCTGTTTTTT.

Remarks on this clone: Within the sample, other DNA sequences also encode this same CDR3. This chain links TRBV2 with TRBJ2-7; D is uncertain. The length of the CDR3 is 13 residues. V shed 3 bases and J shed 2 bases, with 8 bases lying between them. Per germline, CDR1 SNHLY and CDR2 FYNNEI. CDR3 bases: TGTGCCAGCAGTGACCTGGGTCCCTACGAGCAGTACTTC. Protein product: CASSDLGPYEQYF.

The rearrangement links TRBV4-3 to TRBJ1-2; D not resolved. CDR3 length equals 15 residues. Per germline, CDR1 LGHNA and CDR2 YSLEER. Trimming shortened V by 0 bases and J by 0 bases, and 8 bases separated the two germline ends. CDR3 loop: CASSQEVTTNYGYTF. CDR3 nucleotide sequence: TGCGCCAGCAGCCAAGAAGTCACAACTAACTATGGCTACACCTTC.